The entry that follows covers one TCR beta chain sequence. This record belongs to a study of cytomegalovirus exposure and HLA in healthy donors. Study-wide context: Some 85 million unique TCRs from HLA-typed donors were held in an early data release.

Primers: 60 Vbeta forward and 13 Jbeta reverse. The authors' processing: The authors later counted 65 million to 80 million unique TCR beta chains, 9.5 million to 11 million of them shared. Here immunoSEQ multiplex PCR was the method, and the copy in TCRdb shows in-frame clones only, minus some. From that table come the V and J calls and clone size; the DNA was used to work out D and trimming. The sample lists 95,000 to 150,000 clones, approximately 78% occurring once. This TCR came from a woman in her twenties or thirties in good health and CMV-seronegative. Sequencing used PBMCs.

The CDR3: CSAQDSSYEQYF. CDR3 nucleotides: TGCAGCGCCCAGGACAGCTCCTACGAGCAGTACTTC. The J gene is TRBJ2-7, the V gene TRBV29-1; a possible D gene is TRBD1 (6 bases). Germline V CDR1 and CDR2: SQVTM, ANQGSEA. Trimming removed 7 bases from V and 0 bases from J, with 10 bases in between. CDR3 length equals 12 residues.